This TCR beta chain came from a study of cytomegalovirus exposure and HLA in healthy donors. Notes on the study in general: A few of the chains that were CMV-associated were confirmed in vitro to be specific for CMV antigens. The finding came from a later analysis; first-cohort TCR clusters tended to co-occur in the approximately 120 validation repertoires. The classifier reportedly diagnosed cytomegalovirus status with high sensitivity and specificity.

Note on this clone: Its antigen remains unidentified.

V was pared by 6 bases and J by 0 bases, with 6 bases between. Germline CDR1 is SNHLY and CDR2 is FYNNEI. This CDR3 has 13 amino acids. Profiling relied on immunoSEQ multiplex PCR, and the TCRdb table lists in-frame clones only, not all of them. The sample includes about 50,000 clones, over 85% of them seen just once. The sample comprised PBMCs. The TCR originated in a man between 18 and 29 years old in good health and CMV-seronegative. This sequence joins TRBV2 and TRBJ1-3, with D hard to call. This CDR3 reads CASRLSSGNTIYF. DNA of the CDR3: TGTGCCAGCAGGCTGAGCTCTGGAAACACCATATATTTT.